The 5 T cell receptor beta chains below were found in one sample sequenced in a study of CD8+ T cells in alopecia areata. Extracted RNA was reverse transcribed, and the resulting cDNA served as sequencing template. TCRdb's copy holds only in-frame clones and misses some; the assay was immunoSEQ multiplex PCR. Of 150,000 to 250,000 clones in the sample, 45% to 75% were seen once. Treatment given: oral pan-JAK inhibitor, 5-10 mg twice daily. The sample in question was CD4+ T cells sorted from blood, obtained at week 4, from a patient treated with tofacitinib. Receptor source: a human donor with alopecia areata.

The chain joins TRBV7-2 to TRBJ2-6, with D hard to call. The CDR3 is made up of 14 amino acids. The V gene lost 5 bases and the J gene lost 0 bases, with 5 bases spanning the gap. Germline values: CDR1 SGHTA, CDR2 FQGNSA. This chain's CDR3 is CASSRNSGANVLTF. CDR3 DNA sequence: TGTGCCAGCAGCCGTAACTCTGGGGCCAACGTCCTGACTTTC.

This clone was seen more than once but under ten times. The CDR3 DNA sequence: TGTGCCTGGAGTGTCTCACAGTTCTATGGCTACACCTTC. Amino acid sequence: CAWSVSQFYGYTF. The chain combines TRBV30 with TRBJ1-2, with D hard to call. The V end lost 0 bases, the J end lost 4 bases, and 9 bases lay between the germline ends. Looked up from germline, CDR1 is GTSNPN and CDR2 is SVGIG (reference sequence). The CDR3 extends over 13 amino acids.

The chain is built from TRBV19 and TRBJ2-3; 9 positions agree with TRBD1. The CDR3 loop spans 16 amino acids. The V gene's germline CDR1 is LNHDA and CDR2 SQIVND (reference sequence). V was clipped by 5 bases and J by 0 bases; unmatched bases: 6. CDR3 sequence: CASSPTGGSSTDTQYF. DNA for the CDR3: TGTGCCAGTAGTCCTACAGGGGGCTCTAGCACAGATACGCAGTATTTT. Supplemented by reference TRBV19 and TRBJ2-3, the full variable domain reads DGGITQSPKYLFRKEGQNVTLSCEQNLNHDAMYWYRQDPGQGLRLIYYSQIVNDFQKGDIAEGYSVSREKKESFPLTVTSAQKNPTAFYLCASSPTGGSSTDTQYFGPGTRLTVL.

The table lists this clone with a count of one. The chain joins TRBV6-5 to TRBJ1-3; TRBD1 might be the D (6 bases). The CDR3 sequence is 16 residues long. Trimming stripped 4 bases from V and 0 bases from J, with 13 bases between. CDR1 is MNHEY and CDR2 is SVGAGI in the germline V gene. CDR3 protein: CASSFGDTSSGNTIYF. As DNA, the CDR3 is TGTGCCAGCAGTTTTGGGGACACGAGCTCTGGAAACACCATATATTTT.

CDR3 loop: CASSQARLAGGPSYNEQFF. In nucleotides, the CDR3 is TGCGCCAGCAGCCAAGCCAGACTAGCGGGGGGGCCAAGCTACAATGAGCAGTTCTTC. This rearrangement joins TRBV4-1 to TRBJ2-1, with 14 bases that match TRBD2. Trimming at V came to 1 base and at J to 3 bases, leaving 8 bases not matched to a gene. CDR3 size: 19 residues. The germline CDR1 and CDR2 sequences are MGHRA and YSYEKL.